This record covers a single T cell receptor (beta chain). This record belongs to a study of blood T cell repertoires in COVID-19. Looking at the study overall: The study drew acute and convalescent COVID-19 samples from the United States, Italy and Spain. Nucleic acid was either cDNA or gDNA, and it came from T cells, B-cell-depleted T cells, or PBMCs.

This CDR3 has 17 amino acids. The V and J ends lost 5 bases and 2 bases, in that order; junction bases with no gene match: 5. The germline V gene has CDR1 SEHNR and CDR2 FQNEAQ (reference sequence). Original processing methods: Amplified reference gene primers provided the basis for estimating nucleated cell counts. Profiling relied on immunoSEQ multiplex PCR, and the TCRdb table lists in-frame clones only, not all of them. V and J calls and clone size are those listed in that table; D and trimming were worked out from the DNA. Found here are tens of thousands of clones, approximately 81% of them singletons; the top ten hold roughly 40%.

The gene calls are TRBV7-9 and TRBJ2-3; TRBD2 aligns across 15 bases. The receptor was isolated from a man older than 75 with acute or convalescent COVID-19. Sequencing was performed on peripheral blood. The CDR3 DNA sequence: TGTGCCAGCAGCCCGGGACTAGCGGGAGGACCCACAGATACGCAGTATTTT. It specifies CASSPGLAGGPTDTQYF.